This passage covers 5 T cell receptor beta chains from one sample sequenced in a study of CD8 T cells in ankylosing spondylitis. From the 5' RACE reads, TCRdb called clonotypes with MiXCR, one entry per CDR3 protein. Found here are 300,000 to 350,000 distinct CDR3 sequences, less than 25% of them singletons; the top ten hold 3.5%. The sequenced sample was blood, either unsorted or a sorted T cell fraction (not recorded which). These TCRs come from a female donor with ankylosing spondylitis or in good health (not recorded which).

This clonotype was observed a handful of times. V is TRBV5-1 and J is TRBJ2-5; D not certain. The CDR3 extends over 12 amino acids. CDR1 is SGHRS, CDR2 YFSETQ, per germline. V was clipped by 7 bases and J by 2 bases, with 9 bases between them. The CDR3 here is CASGTRQETQYF. The DNA of the CDR3 is TGCGCCAGCGGTACCAGGCAAGAGACCCAGTACTTC.

The chain couples TRBV6-1 to TRBJ2-3; 11 positions match TRBD2. V lost 8 bases to trimming and J lost 5 bases; unmatched junction nucleotides: 6. Looked up from germline, CDR1 is MNHNS and CDR2 is SASEGT. The CDR3 totals 14 residues. CDR3 protein: CASGIAGGGDTQYF. In nucleotides, the CDR3 is TGTGCCAGCGGAATAGCGGGAGGGGGAGATACGCAGTATTTT.

The sample holds a few counts of this clonotype. The chain is built from TRBV3-1 and TRBJ1-1, with D perhaps matching TRBD1 (6 bases). V was trimmed by 1 base and J by 2 bases, leaving 8 bases between them. CDR3 length: 14 residues. The germline V gene encodes CDR1 LGHDT and CDR2 YNNKEL (reference sequence). CDR3 protein: CASSQAQGNTEAFF. The CDR3 nucleotides are TGTGCCAGCAGCCAAGCACAGGGAAACACTGAAGCTTTCTTT.

This clonotype was detected a few times. This sequence joins TRBV7-6 and TRBJ2-7; D tentatively fits TRBD1 or TRBD2 (5 bases each). The CDR3 covers 13 residues. Germline assignment: CDR1 SGHVS and CDR2 FNYEAQ. Trimming stripped 5 bases from V and 10 bases from J, with 18 bases between. CDR3 nucleotides: TGTGCCAGCAGCCTAGAGAGGGGCAGCCCTCAGTACTTC. Amino acid sequence: CASSLERGSPQYF.

This clonotype was seen a handful of times. This chain uses TRBV7-2 with TRBJ1-2, with D uncertain. V lost 4 bases to trimming and J lost 8 bases, with 17 bases between them. The CDR3 extends over 14 amino acids. Germline V gene data show CDR1 as SGHTA and CDR2 as FQGNSA. The CDR3 spells CASSYAGGLVGYTF. The CDR3 DNA reads as TGTGCCAGCAGCTACGCAGGAGGGTTGGTGGGCTACACCTTC. Using reference TRBV7-2 and TRBJ1-2 for the parts outside the CDR3, the full variable domain is GAGVSQSPSNKVTEKGKDVELRCDPISGHTALYWYRQSLGQGLEFLIYFQGNSAPDKSGLPSDRFSAERTGGSVSTLTIQRTQQEDSAVYLCASSYAGGLVGYTFGSGTRLTVV.